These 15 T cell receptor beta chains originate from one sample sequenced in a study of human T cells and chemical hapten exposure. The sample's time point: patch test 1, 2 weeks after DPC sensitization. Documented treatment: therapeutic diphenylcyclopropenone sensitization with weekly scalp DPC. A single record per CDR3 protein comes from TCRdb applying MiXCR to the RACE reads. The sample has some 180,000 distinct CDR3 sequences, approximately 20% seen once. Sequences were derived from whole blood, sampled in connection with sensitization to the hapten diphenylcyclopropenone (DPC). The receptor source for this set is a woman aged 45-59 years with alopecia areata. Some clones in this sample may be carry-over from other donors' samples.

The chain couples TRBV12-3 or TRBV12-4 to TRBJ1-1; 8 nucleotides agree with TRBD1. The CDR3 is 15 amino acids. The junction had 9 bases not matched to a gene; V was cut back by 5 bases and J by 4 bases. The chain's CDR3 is CASSIPGGAITEAFF. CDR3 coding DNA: TGTGCCAGCAGTATCCCAGGGGGCGCGATCACTGAAGCTTTCTTT.

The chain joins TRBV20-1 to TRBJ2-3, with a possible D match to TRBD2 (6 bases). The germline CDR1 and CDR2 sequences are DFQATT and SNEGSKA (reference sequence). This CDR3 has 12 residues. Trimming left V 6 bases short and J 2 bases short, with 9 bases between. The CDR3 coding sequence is TGCAGTGCCCCACTAGCCACAGATACGCAGTATTTT. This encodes CSAPLATDTQYF.

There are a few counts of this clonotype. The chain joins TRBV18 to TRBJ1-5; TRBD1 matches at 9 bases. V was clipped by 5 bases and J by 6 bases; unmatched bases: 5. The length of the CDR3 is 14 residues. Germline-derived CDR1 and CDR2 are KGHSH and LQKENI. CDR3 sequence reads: CASSADRGGQPQHF. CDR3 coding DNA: TGTGCCAGCTCAGCGGACAGGGGTGGTCAGCCCCAGCATTTT.

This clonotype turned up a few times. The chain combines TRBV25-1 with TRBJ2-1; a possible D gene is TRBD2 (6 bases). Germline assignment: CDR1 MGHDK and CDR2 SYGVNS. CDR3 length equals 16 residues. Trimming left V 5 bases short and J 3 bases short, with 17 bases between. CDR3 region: CASSRTTSMVYNEQFF. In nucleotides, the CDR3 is TGTGCCAGCAGTCGTACGACTAGTATGGTCTACAATGAGCAGTTCTTC.

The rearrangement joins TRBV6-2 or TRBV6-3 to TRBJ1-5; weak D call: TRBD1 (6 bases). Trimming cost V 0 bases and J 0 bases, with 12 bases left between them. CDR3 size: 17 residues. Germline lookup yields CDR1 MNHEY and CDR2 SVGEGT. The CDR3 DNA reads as TGTGCCAGCAGTTACTCAGGGGGGGCCCATAGCAATCAGCCCCAGCATTTT. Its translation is CASSYSGGAHSNQPQHF.

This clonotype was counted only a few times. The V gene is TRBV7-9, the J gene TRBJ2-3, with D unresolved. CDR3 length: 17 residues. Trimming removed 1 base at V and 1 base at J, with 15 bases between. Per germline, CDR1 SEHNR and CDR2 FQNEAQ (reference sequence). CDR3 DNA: TGTGCCAGCAGCTTAGTACTACCCGTAAGGGGCACAGATACGCAGTATTTT. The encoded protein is CASSLVLPVRGTDTQYF. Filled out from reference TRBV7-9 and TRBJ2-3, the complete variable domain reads DTGVSQNPRHKITKRGQNVTFRCDPISEHNRLYWYRQTLGQGPEFLTYFQNEAQLEKSRLLSDRFSAERPKGSFSTLEIQRTEQGDSAMYLCASSLVLPVRGTDTQYFGPGTRLTVL.

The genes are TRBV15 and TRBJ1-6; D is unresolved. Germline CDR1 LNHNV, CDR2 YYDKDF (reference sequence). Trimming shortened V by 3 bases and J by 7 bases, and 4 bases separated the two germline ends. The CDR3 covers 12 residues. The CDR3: CATSSGNSPLHF. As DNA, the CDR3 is TGTGCCACCAGCAGCGGGAATTCACCCCTCCACTTT.

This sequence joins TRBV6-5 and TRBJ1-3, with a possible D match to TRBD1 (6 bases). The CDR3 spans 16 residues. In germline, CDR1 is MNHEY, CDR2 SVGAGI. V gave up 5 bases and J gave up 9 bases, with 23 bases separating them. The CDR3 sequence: CASSRGFIQGGGTIYF. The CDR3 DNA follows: TGTGCCAGCAGTAGGGGGTTCATTCAGGGAGGAGGCACCATATATTTT.

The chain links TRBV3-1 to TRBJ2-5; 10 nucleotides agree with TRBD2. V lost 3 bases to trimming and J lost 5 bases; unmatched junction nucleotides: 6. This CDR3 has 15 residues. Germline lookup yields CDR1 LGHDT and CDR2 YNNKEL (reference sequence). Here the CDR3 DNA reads TGTGCCAGCAGCCAGGCGGGACTAGCGATGGAGACCCAGTACTTC. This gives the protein CASSQAGLAMETQYF.

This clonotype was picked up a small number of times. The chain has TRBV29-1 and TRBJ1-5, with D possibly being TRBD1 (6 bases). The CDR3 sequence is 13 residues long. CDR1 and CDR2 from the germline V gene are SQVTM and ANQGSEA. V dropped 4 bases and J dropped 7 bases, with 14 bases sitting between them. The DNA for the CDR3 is TGCAGCGTTGCAGGGGACGTGAACCAGCCCCAGCATTTT. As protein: CSVAGDVNQPQHF.

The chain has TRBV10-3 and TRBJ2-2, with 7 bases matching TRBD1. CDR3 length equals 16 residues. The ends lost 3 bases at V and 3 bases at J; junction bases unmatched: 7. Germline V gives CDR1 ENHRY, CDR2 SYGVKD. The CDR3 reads CAISEHDRVYTGELFF. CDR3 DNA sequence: TGTGCCATCAGTGAACATGACAGGGTGTACACCGGGGAGCTGTTTTTT.

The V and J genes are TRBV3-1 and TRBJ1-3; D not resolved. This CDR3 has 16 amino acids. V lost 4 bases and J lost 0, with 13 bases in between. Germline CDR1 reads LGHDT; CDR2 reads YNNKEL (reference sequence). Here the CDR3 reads CASSLVGRGSGNTIYF. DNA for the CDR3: TGTGCCAGCAGCCTCGTAGGACGGGGCTCTGGAAACACCATATATTTT.

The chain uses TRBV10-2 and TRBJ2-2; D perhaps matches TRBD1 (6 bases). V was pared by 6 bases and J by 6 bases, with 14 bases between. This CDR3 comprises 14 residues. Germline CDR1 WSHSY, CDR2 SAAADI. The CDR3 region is CASSLLQGPGELFF. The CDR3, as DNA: TGCGCCAGCAGCCTCCTACAGGGACCCGGGGAGCTGTTTTTT.

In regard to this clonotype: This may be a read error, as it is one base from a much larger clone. The CDR3 sequence: CASSLQGCTEAFF. CDR3 coding DNA: TGTGCCAGCAGCTTACAGGGCTGCACTGAAGCTTTCTTT. V usage is TRBV7-9 and J usage is TRBJ1-1, with D perhaps matching TRBD1 (5 bases). V gave up 2 bases and J gave up 4 bases, with 8 bases separating them. The germline CDR1 and CDR2 sequences are SEHNR and FQNEAQ (reference sequence). The CDR3 runs to 13 residues.

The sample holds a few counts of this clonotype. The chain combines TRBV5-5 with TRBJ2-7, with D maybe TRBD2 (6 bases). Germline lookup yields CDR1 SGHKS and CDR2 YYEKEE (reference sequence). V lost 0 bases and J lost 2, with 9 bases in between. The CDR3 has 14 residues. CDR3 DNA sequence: TGTGCCAGCAGCTTGGCCTCGGGGGCCTACGAGCAGTACTTC. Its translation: CASSLASGAYEQYF.